This passage covers 29 T cell receptor beta chains from one sample sequenced in a study of response to subunit inactivated influenza vaccine. From the RT-PCR reads, TCRdb called clonotypes with MiXCR, one entry per CDR3 protein. The table has some 480,000 distinct CDR3 sequences, about a tenth seen once. Sample: PBMCs from blood, taken about 6 weeks after vaccination. These receptors were collected from a man aged 50 or older who received an inactivated influenza vaccine.

This clonotype showed up just a few times. The chain has TRBV28 and TRBJ2-5; D possibly matches TRBD1 or TRBD2 (5 bases each). V lost 3 bases and J lost 2, with 13 bases in between. Germline V lookup: CDR1 MDHEN, CDR2 SYDVKM. There are 15 residues in the CDR3. CDR3 sequence reads: CASSFEGTDQETQYF. The CDR3 DNA reads as TGTGCCAGCAGTTTTGAAGGGACGGATCAAGAGACCCAGTACTTC.

Ten or more counts support this clonotype. V usage is TRBV9 and J usage is TRBJ2-7; no reliable D call. V was pared by 0 bases and J by 7 bases, with 11 bases between. The CDR3 has 13 residues. Germline V CDR1 and CDR2: SGDLS, YYNGEE. The CDR3 sequence is CASSVALLGEQYF. The CDR3 DNA follows: TGTGCCAGCAGCGTAGCCCTCTTGGGGGAGCAGTACTTC.

A few counts support this clonotype. V is TRBV10-3 and J is TRBJ1-1; no definite D call. V gave up 2 bases and J gave up 2 bases, with 9 bases separating them. CDR1 is ENHRY and CDR2 is SYGVKD in the germline V gene. The length of the CDR3 is 14 residues. Here the CDR3 reads CAISEASYNTEAFF. CDR3 DNA: TGTGCCATCAGTGAGGCCAGCTATAACACTGAAGCTTTCTTT.

This clonotype was seen repeatedly, ten times or more. This sequence joins TRBV15 and TRBJ2-2, with 7 bases lining up with TRBD1. V trimming: 5 bases; J trimming: 0 bases; junction bases outside the gene matches: 9. Germline V gives CDR1 LNHNV, CDR2 YYDKDF (reference sequence). The CDR3 sequence is 17 residues long. DNA for the CDR3: TGTGCCACCAGCTGGGAAACCGGGACAGCGAACACCGGGGAGCTGTTTTTT. It is translated as CATSWETGTANTGELFF.

This clonotype was picked up many times. The V and J genes are TRBV12-3 or TRBV12-4 and TRBJ2-1; D possibly matches TRBD1 or TRBD2 (7 bases each). Trimming stripped 1 base from V and 7 bases from J, with 14 bases between. The CDR3 is 15 amino acids. The CDR3 here is CASSLGLQGGNEQFF. Written as DNA, the CDR3 is TGTGCCAGCAGTTTAGGTCTGCAGGGGGGGAATGAGCAGTTCTTC.

V is TRBV7-6 and J is TRBJ2-3; 8 nucleotides line up with TRBD2. The V gene's germline CDR1 is SGHVS and CDR2 FNYEAQ. J gave up 11 bases and V 6 bases, and 19 bases lay outside the gene matches. CDR3 size: 16 residues. The DNA of the CDR3 is TGTGCCAGCAGTATCTCTACCGGGGGGGCCATGGGCTTGCAGTATTTT. Translation: CASSISTGGAMGLQYF.

This chain links TRBV7-2 with TRBJ2-1; D perhaps matches TRBD2 (5 bases). The V end was cut by 1 base, the J end by 5 bases, with 15 bases between. The CDR3 is made up of 16 amino acids. Germline loops: CDR1 SGHTA, CDR2 FQGNSA. CDR3 nucleotides: TGTGCCAGCAGCTTAGGTTCGTGGGCTAGCCACAATGAGCAGTTCTTC. As protein: CASSLGSWASHNEQFF.

This clonotype has a count of ten or more. V gene TRBV5-1 combines with J gene TRBJ2-2; 8 bases align to TRBD2. From germline, CDR1 is SGHRS and CDR2 YFSETQ. The CDR3 has 15 residues. V lost 4 bases, J lost 1 base, and 3 bases stayed unmatched. The DNA for the CDR3 is TGCGCCAGCAGCCATACTAGCGGGAACACCGGGGAGCTGTTTTTT. This translates into CASSHTSGNTGELFF.

Note on this clonotype: The limits of the CDR3 on the DNA are not certain, so only TCRdb's listed CDR3 is given. This chain uses TRBV7-8 with TRBJ2-1; the D call of TRBD1 is as the table states it, not checked on the DNA. Ends included, the CDR3 has 14 residues. Germline CDR1 SGHVS, CDR2 FQNEAQ. CDR3: CASSPGRWGGGSFF.

This clonotype was observed a handful of times. V usage is TRBV9 and J usage is TRBJ1-1; no clear D. Per germline, CDR1 SGDLS and CDR2 YYNGEE. The CDR3 runs to 13 residues. Deletions cut 3 bases from V and 2 bases from J, with 8 bases between. The CDR3 loop is CASSAHPNTEAFF. The CDR3 DNA follows: TGTGCCAGCAGCGCCCACCCAAACACTGAAGCTTTCTTT.

This clonotype was seen a handful of times. This chain joins TRBV11-2 and TRBJ1-6; tentative D call: TRBD1 (5 bases). Per germline, CDR1 SGHAT and CDR2 FQNNGV. The CDR3 loop spans 14 amino acids. The germline V and J ends were trimmed by 1 base and 5 bases, with 6 bases remaining between them. This CDR3 reads CASSLGRDNSPLHF. CDR3 sequence (DNA): TGTGCCAGCAGCTTAGGCAGGGATAATTCACCCCTCCACTTT.

The table lists this clonotype with a few counts. V is TRBV19 and J is TRBJ1-2, with 9 bases lining up with TRBD1. The length of the CDR3 is 14 residues. Trimming cost V 5 bases and J 4 bases; bases outside gene matches: 5. CDR1 LNHDA and CDR2 SQIVND come from the germline V gene (reference sequence). Written as DNA, the CDR3 is TGTGCCAGTAGTGTCGGACAGGGGACCTATGGCTACACCTTC. It is translated as CASSVGQGTYGYTF.

The chain has TRBV10-3 and TRBJ1-4, with TRBD1 identical over 7 bases. The germline V gene has CDR1 ENHRY and CDR2 SYGVKD. CDR3 size: 15 residues. V lost 6 bases to trimming and J lost 5 bases; unmatched junction nucleotides: 9. The CDR3 DNA reads as TGTGCCATCAGCTTCCCGGGACAGCGAAATGAAAAACTGTTTTTT. Amino acid sequence: CAISFPGQRNEKLFF.

The CDR3 protein is CASSLLAGPLETQYF. The DNA for the CDR3 is TGTGCCAGCAGCTTGCTAGCGGGGCCCCTGGAGACCCAGTACTTC. V gene TRBV7-2 combines with J gene TRBJ2-5; 9 bases agree with TRBD2. V gave up 3 bases and J gave up 5 bases; unmatched junction bases: 7. CDR3 length: 15 amino acids. Germline CDR1 reads SGHTA; CDR2 reads FQGNSA.

The chain employs TRBV7-9 and TRBJ2-1; a possible D gene is TRBD2 (5 bases). The length of the CDR3 is 16 residues. V lost 5 bases, J lost 0 bases, and 14 bases lay in between. The V gene's germline CDR1 is SEHNR and CDR2 FQNEAQ (reference sequence). The CDR3 DNA is TGTGCCAGCAGCCAGGAGGTCTGGAGCTCCTACAATGAGCAGTTCTTC. This encodes CASSQEVWSSYNEQFF.

CDR3 protein: CASSQDRTGVDIQYF. The CDR3 nucleotides read TGCGCCAGCAGCCAAGATCGGACAGGTGTGGACATTCAGTACTTC. The chain recombines TRBV4-1 with TRBJ2-4; TRBD1 aligns across 7 bases. With 0 bases clipped from V and 8 bases from J, the junction kept 7 bases outside the gene matches. Germline assignment: CDR1 MGHRA and CDR2 YSYEKL. CDR3 length: 15 residues.

The chain couples TRBV7-8 to TRBJ2-5; 7 bases agree with TRBD2. V trimming: 5 bases; J trimming: 3 bases; junction bases outside the gene matches: 6. The germline V gene has CDR1 SGHVS and CDR2 FQNEAQ. This CDR3 has 14 residues. CDR3 loop: CASSPRGREETQYF. The CDR3 nucleotides are TGTGCCAGCAGCCCCCGGGGGAGGGAAGAGACCCAGTACTTC.

This clonotype was observed a few times. This sequence joins TRBV20-1 and TRBJ2-3; 8 bases are shared with TRBD1. With 7 bases clipped from V and 1 base from J, the junction kept 7 bases outside the gene matches. This CDR3 has 14 amino acids. In germline, CDR1 is DFQATT, CDR2 SNEGSKA (reference sequence). The DNA of the CDR3 is TGCAGTGACGCAGACAGGGGAGGCACAGATACGCAGTATTTT. Residues: CSDADRGGTDTQYF.

This clonotype was seen more than once but under ten times. The chain joins TRBV7-2 to TRBJ1-4; D is possibly TRBD1 (5 bases). The CDR3 is 14 residues long. Germline V gene sequence: CDR1 SGHTA, CDR2 FQGNSA. V was cut by 5 bases and J by 14 bases, with 21 bases left in between. The CDR3 sequence is CASSPHEGRTGLFF. In nucleotides, the CDR3 is TGTGCCAGCAGCCCGCACGAGGGGCGTACGGGCCTGTTTTTT.

V is TRBV20-1 and J is TRBJ2-2, with a possible D match to TRBD2 (5 bases). The germline gives CDR1 DFQATT, CDR2 SNEGSKA (reference sequence). The length of the CDR3 is 14 residues. V shed 0 bases and J shed 3 bases, with 8 bases lying between them. The CDR3 DNA sequence: TGCAGTGCTAGAGACGGGGTACACACCGGGGAGCTGTTTTTT. Translated, it gives CSARDGVHTGELFF.

This sequence joins TRBV10-3 and TRBJ2-1, with 7 bases lining up with TRBD1. This CDR3 comprises 16 residues. The germline V gene has CDR1 ENHRY and CDR2 SYGVKD. V gave up 7 bases and J gave up 6 bases; unmatched junction bases: 15. This CDR3 is CAITGQDQSRVNEQFF. The DNA for the CDR3 is TGTGCCATCACAGGACAGGATCAGAGTAGGGTCAATGAGCAGTTCTTC.

This clonotype has a handful of counts. The CDR3 spells CASSSTMSGQGNNWYQETQYF. The CDR3, as DNA: TGTGCCAGCAGCTCAACGATGTCTGGACAGGGGAACAATTGGTACCAAGAGACCCAGTACTTC. The chain combines TRBV7-6 with TRBJ2-5; 9 nucleotides line up with TRBD1. Germline V gives CDR1 SGHVS, CDR2 FNYEAQ. There are 21 residues in the CDR3. The trim removed 4 bases at V and 0 bases at J, leaving 21 bases unmatched.

This clonotype was found many times. The chain employs TRBV4-3 and TRBJ1-1; D is unresolved. Per germline, CDR1 LGHNA and CDR2 YSLEER. V was trimmed by 2 bases and J by 1 base, leaving 8 bases between them. There are 14 residues in the CDR3. The CDR3 DNA reads TGCGCCAGCAGCCAACTGGGGAGGAACACTGAAGCTTTCTTT. This gives the protein CASSQLGRNTEAFF.

CDR3 sequence (DNA): TGCAGCGTTGAAGAAGGAAGGGGGCGAGGCACCGGGGAGCTGTTTTTT. Its protein product is CSVEEGRGRGTGELFF. V is TRBV29-1 and J is TRBJ2-2, with 7 bases identical to TRBD1. This CDR3 contains 16 residues. The V and J ends lost 0 bases and 4 bases, in that order; junction bases with no gene match: 8. CDR1 is SQVTM and CDR2 is ANQGSEA in the germline V gene.

This clonotype showed up just a few times. The V gene is TRBV20-1, the J gene TRBJ1-2; 7 positions agree with TRBD1. The trim removed 2 bases at V and 5 bases at J, leaving 8 bases unmatched. The CDR3 runs to 14 residues. Germline V gene lookup returns CDR1 DFQATT and CDR2 SNEGSKA (reference sequence). CDR3 DNA: TGCAGTGCTAGACCGACAGGGAACTCATATGGCTACACCTTC. This sequence encodes CSARPTGNSYGYTF.

This clonotype came up many times. The chain employs TRBV10-3 and TRBJ2-1; the D gene is possibly TRBD2 (5 bases). V lost 4 bases, J lost 9 bases, and 13 bases lay in between. The CDR3 is 13 residues long. The germline V gene has CDR1 ENHRY and CDR2 SYGVKD. CDR3 sequence: CAISVGGSGEQFF. The CDR3 DNA is TGTGCCATCAGTGTTGGCGGGTCGGGTGAGCAGTTCTTC.

This clonotype was detected ten times or more. The chain is built from TRBV5-1 and TRBJ2-1, with a possible D match to TRBD2 (5 bases). The CDR3 runs 15 residues. V gave up 1 base and J gave up 5 bases, with 13 bases separating them. The germline V gene encodes CDR1 SGHRS and CDR2 YFSETQ. In DNA form, the CDR3 reads TGCGCCAGCAGCTTGATGGAGGCAAAAAACAATGAGCAGTTCTTC. Protein product: CASSLMEAKNNEQFF.

This clonotype has just a few counts. The chain uses TRBV5-1 and TRBJ2-5; D might be TRBD1 or TRBD2, each matching 5 bases. Per germline, CDR1 SGHRS and CDR2 YFSETQ. The CDR3 has 16 amino acids. With 4 bases removed from V and 5 bases from J, the gap between germline ends came to 21 bases. The CDR3 bases are TGCGCCAGCAGCCCACAGGTCGGGGCTGGTCGGGAGACCCAGTACTTC. This encodes CASSPQVGAGRETQYF.

Only a few counts were recorded for this clonotype. The chain uses TRBV7-2 and TRBJ2-5; the match to TRBD2 covers 9 bases. Germline CDR1 reads SGHTA; CDR2 reads FQGNSA. CDR3 size: 16 residues. The junction had 10 bases not matched to a gene; V was cut back by 4 bases and J by 4 bases. CDR3 bases: TGTGCCAGCAGCTATATTAGCGGGGGCCACGGAGAGACCCAGTACTTC. Protein product: CASSYISGGHGETQYF.